The T cell receptor beta chain described here comes from a study of Graves' ophthalmopathy and Graves' hyperthyroidism. The table lists this clonotype with many counts. The CDR3 totals 18 residues. From germline, CDR1 is SGHVS and CDR2 FQNEAQ. Trimming shortened V by 3 bases and J by 0 bases, and 18 bases separated the two germline ends. Using RNA transcripts, the TCR beta CDR3 regions were amplified. The first-round RT-PCR employed HTBI primers together with the Qiagen OneStep RT-PCR kit. A multiplex PCR was then performed as the second round. TCRdb re-derived calls from the multiplex PCR reads in MiXCR, one entry per CDR3 protein. The data contain about 410,000 distinct CDR3 sequences, around 18% of them singletons.

The clonotype originates from a woman younger than 30 with Graves' ophthalmopathy. Material for sequencing was peripheral blood. The gene calls are TRBV7-8 and TRBJ1-3; D is unclear. This CDR3 reads CASSFRPARPSSGNTIYF. In DNA, the CDR3 is TGTGCCAGCAGCTTCCGTCCGGCCAGACCGAGCTCTGGAAACACCATATATTTT.